Shown below are 31 T cell receptor beta chains from a single sample sequenced in a study of early T cells in non-severe SARS-CoV-2 infection. TCRdb called the 5' RACE reads again in MiXCR, with one record for every CDR3 protein. The sample includes tens of thousands of distinct CDR3 sequences, 2.9% of them seen just once. Sequencing was performed on whole blood. The receptor set was obtained from an adult who was a healthcare worker with PCR-confirmed SARS-CoV-2 infection or an uninfected control (not recorded which).

This clonotype was counted ten times or more. The chain is built from TRBV5-1 and TRBJ2-2, with D perhaps matching TRBD2 (5 bases). V lost 4 bases and J lost 3, with 7 bases in between. Per the germline V gene, CDR1 is SGHRS and CDR2 is YFSETQ. The CDR3 is 13 residues long. The CDR3 coding sequence is TGCGCCAGCAGCCCCGGGGACACCGGGGAGCTGTTTTTT. It yields the protein CASSPGDTGELFF.

This clonotype was seen many times. The V gene is TRBV5-1, the J gene TRBJ2-2; TRBD1 is a possible D gene (5 bases). The CDR3 has 15 residues. V was clipped by 9 bases and J by 0 bases, with 15 bases between them. Germline-derived CDR1 and CDR2 are SGHRS and YFSETQ. The CDR3 sequence is CATKRQLTNTGELFF. The CDR3 bases are TGCGCCACCAAAAGACAGCTCACGAACACCGGGGAGCTGTTTTTT.

This clonotype is medium-sized (0.01 to 0.1%). V is TRBV18 and J is TRBJ2-5; D is tentatively TRBD1 or TRBD2 (5 bases each). The CDR3 runs to 14 residues. Trimming took 6 bases from V and 4 from J, leaving 15 bases between them. Germline lookup yields CDR1 KGHSH and CDR2 LQKENI. For the CDR3, the DNA is TGTGCCAGCTCTCCGAAGGGGACGACAGAGACCCAGTACTTC. Protein: CASSPKGTTETQYF.

This clonotype was observed a handful of times. V is TRBV7-2 and J is TRBJ2-1, with 14 bases that match TRBD2. The germline V gene encodes CDR1 SGHTA and CDR2 FQGNSA. This CDR3 region has 19 residues. V was pared by 8 bases and J by 1 base, with 13 bases of the junction left unmatched. The CDR3 loop is CASAIAGTSGGLSYNEQFF. CDR3 nucleotides: TGTGCCAGCGCTATCGCCGGGACTAGCGGGGGATTATCCTACAATGAGCAGTTCTTC.

This clonotype occurred a few times. This chain connects TRBV20-1 to TRBJ2-6, with D tentatively TRBD2 (6 bases). With 0 bases removed from V and 0 bases from J, the gap between germline ends came to 9 bases. The CDR3 is 16 amino acids. Germline assignment: CDR1 DFQATT and CDR2 SNEGSKA (reference sequence). The CDR3 spells CSARDRGNSGANVLTF. The CDR3 DNA follows: TGCAGTGCTAGAGATCGGGGGAACTCTGGGGCCAACGTCCTGACTTTC.

This clonotype showed up many times. The chain couples TRBV15 to TRBJ1-6; D perhaps matches TRBD1 (5 bases). V dropped 0 bases and J dropped 8 bases, with 11 bases sitting between them. The germline V gene has CDR1 LNHNV and CDR2 YYDKDF (reference sequence). The CDR3 has 15 residues. CDR3 amino acids: CATSRDGQGDSPLHF. CDR3 coding DNA: TGTGCCACCAGCAGAGATGGACAAGGCGATTCACCCCTCCACTTT.

This clonotype has ten or more counts. This sequence joins TRBV4-1 and TRBJ1-5; no reliable D call. The length of the CDR3 is 15 residues. Trimming removed 3 bases from V and 11 bases from J, with 20 bases in between. Germline V gene data show CDR1 as MGHRA and CDR2 as YSYEKL. CDR3 amino acids: CASSQEPVFREAQHF. In nucleotides, the CDR3 is TGCGCCAGCAGCCAGGAGCCAGTTTTTCGGGAAGCCCAGCATTTT.

This clonotype was seen many times. The V gene is TRBV29-1, the J gene TRBJ1-5; the D is unclear. This CDR3 has 13 amino acids. Germline values: CDR1 SQVTM, CDR2 ANQGSEA. Trimming removed 6 bases from V and 2 bases from J, with 11 bases in between. CDR3 in amino acids: CSVPGEGNQPQHF. CDR3 bases: TGCAGCGTCCCTGGTGAGGGCAATCAGCCCCAGCATTTT.

In this sample, this clonotype turned up many times. The chain links TRBV3-1 to TRBJ2-1; 9 bases match TRBD2. This CDR3 region has 16 residues. With 1 base clipped from V and 7 bases from J, the junction kept 8 bases outside the gene matches. The germline CDR1 and CDR2 sequences are LGHDT and YNNKEL (reference sequence). This CDR3 reads CASSQVRGGPWNEQFF. The CDR3 DNA is TGTGCCAGCAGCCAAGTGCGGGGGGGGCCGTGGAATGAGCAGTTCTTC.

At least ten counts were recorded for this clonotype. This chain uses TRBV12-3 or TRBV12-4 with TRBJ1-4; D not certain. V was clipped by 5 bases and J by 8 bases, with 12 bases between them. This CDR3 contains 13 residues. CDR3 DNA: TGTGCCAGCAGTCCCCTTTCCGGGGAAAAACTGTTTTTT. Protein product: CASSPLSGEKLFF.

This clonotype was seen many times. V gene TRBV21-1 combines with J gene TRBJ2-7. TRBV21-1 is a listed pseudogene. CDR3 length equals 17 residues. The CDR3 sequence: CASSKSGTRKNSYEQYV. As DNA, the CDR3 is TGTGCCAGCAGCAAAAGTGGTACACGGAAGAACTCCTACGAGCAGTACGTC.

In this sample, this clonotype turned up many times. The rearrangement joins TRBV7-4 to TRBJ2-1; perhaps TRBD1 as D (5 bases). V was trimmed by 5 bases and J by 7 bases, leaving 21 bases between them. CDR3 length equals 16 residues. Germline V CDR1 and CDR2: SGHVT, SQSDAQ. CDR3 nucleotides: TGTGCCAGCAGCCCACGCCCGGCGGCAGGGAAAAATGAGCAGTTCTTC. This encodes CASSPRPAAGKNEQFF.

This clonotype was detected many times. J is TRBJ2-3 and V is TRBV12-3 or TRBV12-4; TRBD1 matches 7 bases. The ends lost 5 bases at V and 5 bases at J; junction bases unmatched: 7. The CDR3 length is 14 residues. The CDR3 DNA is TGTGCCAGCAGTCCAAGGTACAGGGGAGATACGCAGTATTTT. Its protein product is CASSPRYRGDTQYF.

By share, this clonotype ranks as medium-sized. CDR3 coding DNA: TGCAGTGCCAGAAATGGACAGGGGGCTAAGCCCCAGCATTTT. Translating gives CSARNGQGAKPQHF. The J gene is TRBJ1-5, the V gene TRBV20-1, with 11 bases identical to TRBD1. The V and J ends lost 6 bases and 8 bases, in that order; junction bases with no gene match: 9. CDR1 DFQATT and CDR2 SNEGSKA come from the germline V gene (reference sequence). The CDR3 sequence is 14 residues long.

This clonotype was recorded at least ten times. The rearrangement links TRBV5-6 to TRBJ1-5, with unresolved D. Trimming left V 4 bases short and J 0 bases short, with 11 bases between. CDR1 is SGHDT and CDR2 is YYEEEE in the germline V gene. The CDR3 spans 15 residues. CDR3 residues: CASSPGVDSNQPQHF. CDR3 in DNA: TGTGCCAGCAGCCCCGGGGTTGATAGCAATCAGCCCCAGCATTTT.

This clonotype has just a few counts. This chain links TRBV12-3 or TRBV12-4 with TRBJ1-1, with 7 bases lining up with TRBD1. J lost 10 bases, V lost 2 bases, and 4 bases had no gene match. The CDR3 contains 12 residues. The CDR3: CASSLTGQTAFF. CDR3 coding DNA: TGTGCCAGCAGTTTAACGGGACAGACAGCTTTCTTT.

This clonotype was counted many times. CDR3 protein: CASRQRGGELFF. The DNA for the CDR3 is TGTGCCAGCAGACAGCGGGGTGGGGAGCTGTTTTTT. The chain employs TRBV12-3 or TRBV12-4 and TRBJ2-2; 7 bases match TRBD2. This CDR3 contains 12 residues. Trimming at V came to 6 bases and at J to 8 bases, leaving 3 bases not matched to a gene.

This clonotype has only a few counts. This chain joins TRBV20-1 and TRBJ2-3; D gene ambiguous. The CDR3 is made up of 13 amino acids. Per germline, CDR1 DFQATT and CDR2 SNEGSKA (reference sequence). V lost 0 bases and J lost 4, with 8 bases in between. CDR3 loop: CSARDPPSDTQYF. CDR3 nucleotide sequence: TGCAGTGCTAGAGACCCTCCGTCAGATACGCAGTATTTT.

Many counts were recorded for this clonotype. The chain joins TRBV3-1 to TRBJ1-3, with D unclear. Germline-derived CDR1 and CDR2 are LGHDT and YNNKEL (reference sequence). V shed 1 base and J shed 0 bases, with 7 bases lying between them. CDR3 size: 15 residues. The CDR3 loop reads CASSQGTASGNTIYF. Written as DNA, the CDR3 is TGTGCCAGCAGCCAAGGGACTGCCTCTGGAAACACCATATATTTT.

In its sample, this clonotype was seen many times. The rearrangement links TRBV30 to TRBJ2-5; 7 bases agree with TRBD1. V lost 5 bases, J lost 7 bases, and 13 bases stayed unmatched. The V gene's germline CDR1 is GTSNPN and CDR2 SVGIG (reference sequence). This CDR3 is built from 14 residues. CDR3 nucleotide sequence: TGTGCCTGGGCAATTCCAAGGGGGCTCGGGACCCAGTACTTC. This translates into CAWAIPRGLGTQYF.

In its sample, this clonotype was seen many times. This sequence joins TRBV7-6 and TRBJ2-1; D remains ambiguous. CDR3 length equals 15 residues. Per germline, CDR1 SGHVS and CDR2 FNYEAQ. Trimming removed 1 base at V and 0 bases at J, with 7 bases between. In DNA, the CDR3 is TGTGCCAGCAGCTTAGTGCCGACCTCCTACAATGAGCAGTTCTTC. This encodes CASSLVPTSYNEQFF.

This clonotype occurred many times. The J gene is TRBJ2-2, the V gene TRBV12-3 or TRBV12-4; D remains unclear. The germline V and J ends were trimmed by 9 bases and 6 bases, with 14 bases remaining between them. This CDR3 spans 13 amino acids. The CDR3 sequence: CASASLTAGELFF. DNA of the CDR3: TGTGCCAGTGCGTCATTAACCGCCGGGGAGCTGTTTTTT.

This clonotype was observed a handful of times. The chain links TRBV19 to TRBJ2-5, with 9 positions matching TRBD1. The CDR3 spans 15 residues. The trim removed 4 bases at V and 5 bases at J, leaving 8 bases unmatched. In germline, CDR1 is LNHDA, CDR2 SQIVND (reference sequence). The CDR3 spells CASSTPGQGVETQYF. Here the CDR3 DNA reads TGTGCCAGTAGTACTCCGGGACAGGGAGTGGAGACCCAGTACTTC.

This clonotype was seen many times. This chain connects TRBV7-3 to TRBJ2-3; D is ambiguous. Germline V lookup: CDR1 SGHTA, CDR2 FQGTGA. The CDR3 length is 13 residues. Trimming shortened V by 5 bases and J by 14 bases, and 20 bases separated the two germline ends. The DNA for the CDR3 is TGTGCCAGCAGCCCCAGGAATTCAGATACATGGTATTTT. It yields the protein CASSPRNSDTWYF.

Turning to this clonotype: Given a much more abundant clone one base away, this may be a read error. This chain connects TRBV5-6 to TRBJ1-6; D is unresolved. The CDR3 is 15 residues long. Germline-derived CDR1 and CDR2 are SGHDT and YYEEEE. The CDR3 loop reads CASSLGRGRNSSLHF. CDR3 sequence (DNA): TGTGCCAGCAGCTTGGGAAGAGGTCGGAATTCATCCCTCCACTTT. The full variable domain, in which reference TRBV5-6 and TRBJ1-6 provide the parts outside the CDR3, is DAGVTQSPTHLIKTRGQQVTLRCSPKSGHDTVSWYQQALGQGPQFIFQYYEEEERQRGNFPDRFSGHQFPNYSSELNVNALLLGDSALYLCASSLGRGRNSSLHFGNGTRLTVT.

This clonotype is medium-sized (0.01 to 0.1%). The J gene is TRBJ1-6, the V gene TRBV20-1; 7 bases line up with TRBD1. The CDR3 has 12 amino acids. Germline CDR1 reads DFQATT; CDR2 reads SNEGSKA (reference sequence). V was clipped by 3 bases and J by 13 bases; unmatched bases: 6. The chain's CDR3 is CSARPGQTPLHF. CDR3 nucleotide sequence: TGCAGTGCTAGGCCGGGACAGACGCCCCTCCACTTT.

The sample holds many counts of this clonotype. The chain carries TRBV12-3 or TRBV12-4 and TRBJ1-2; possibly TRBD1 for D (5 bases). The CDR3 loop spans 14 amino acids. Trimming took off 4 bases at V and 2 bases at J, with 11 bases between the two ends. The CDR3 loop reads CASSSPGGNYGYTF. For the CDR3, the DNA is TGTGCCAGCAGTTCCCCCGGGGGAAACTATGGCTACACCTTC.

This clonotype appeared many times. V gene TRBV5-4 combines with J gene TRBJ1-4, with 11 bases matching TRBD1. The CDR3 consists of 17 residues. V dropped 2 bases and J dropped 4; count of bases not matched to a gene: 7. CDR1 SGHNT and CDR2 YYREEE come from the germline V gene (reference sequence). The DNA of the CDR3 is TGTGCCAGCAGCTTCTGGACAGGGGGCGCCGATAATGAAAAACTGTTTTTT. It specifies CASSFWTGGADNEKLFF. Together with reference TRBV5-4 and TRBJ1-4, the CDR3 gives the full variable domain: ETGVTQSPTHLIKTRGQQVTLRCSSQSGHNTVSWYQQALGQGPQFIFQYYREEENGRGNFPPRFSGLQFPNYSSELNVNALELDDSALYLCASSFWTGGADNEKLFFGSGTQLSVL.

The chain combines TRBV20-1 with TRBJ2-4, with D hard to call. Deletions cut 3 bases from V and 0 bases from J, with 6 bases between. Germline values: CDR1 DFQATT, CDR2 SNEGSKA (reference sequence). This CDR3 has 13 amino acids. The CDR3 spells CSASVLAKNIQYF. DNA of the CDR3: TGCAGTGCTAGTGTCCTAGCCAAAAACATTCAGTACTTC.

In this sample, this clonotype turned up many times. The chain combines TRBV18 with TRBJ2-5; D is unclear. The CDR3 has 14 amino acids. Looked up from germline, CDR1 is KGHSH and CDR2 is LQKENI. Trimming took off 0 bases at V and 1 base at J, with 6 bases between the two ends. The chain's CDR3 is CASSPPVGQETQYF. The CDR3 DNA reads as TGTGCCAGCTCACCACCGGTAGGCCAAGAGACCCAGTACTTC.

This clonotype was counted many times. This chain links TRBV5-4 with TRBJ2-2, with a weak D call TRBD2 (6 bases). The CDR3 spans 17 residues. CDR1 and CDR2 (germline): SGHNT, YYREEE (reference sequence). V was cut by 4 bases and J by 0 bases, with 16 bases left in between. The CDR3 loop is CASSLQWRGSNTGELFF. DNA of the CDR3: TGTGCCAGCAGCCTCCAGTGGCGGGGATCGAACACCGGGGAGCTGTTTTTT.